Following are 24 T cell receptor beta chains from one sample sequenced in a study of T cell responses to AZD1222 COVID-19 vaccine. The method was immunoSEQ multiplex PCR; TCRdb's version includes in-frame clones alone and lacks a portion of them. Of 100,000 to 150,000 clones in the sample, about 90% were seen once. The source was peripheral blood, collected on day 0 of AZD1222 vaccination. Receptor source: an adult in good health.

V usage is TRBV24-1 and J usage is TRBJ2-1, with D perhaps given as TRBD1 or TRBD2 (5 bases each). Between the trimmed V and J ends, which lost 5 bases and 2 bases, there was a span of 33 bases. The germline V gene encodes CDR1 KGHDR and CDR2 SFDVKD. This CDR3 spans 22 amino acids. CDR3: CATSVEEGGPVSRVGAYNEQFF. As DNA, the CDR3 is TGTGCCACCAGTGTGGAGGAAGGAGGCCCCGTGAGCAGAGTGGGGGCCTACAATGAGCAGTTCTTC.

The CDR3 loop is CSAVRTSGDEQYF. The CDR3 nucleotides are TGCAGCGCTGTTAGGACTAGCGGGGACGAGCAGTACTTC. The chain recombines TRBV29-1 with TRBJ2-7; 12 nucleotides match TRBD2. The CDR3 loop spans 13 amino acids. The germline V gene has CDR1 SQVTM and CDR2 ANQGSEA. V was clipped by 7 bases and J by 5 bases; unmatched bases: 6.

The rearrangement joins TRBV5-1 to TRBJ1-1, with TRBD1 matching over 7 bases. J lost 2 bases, V lost 0 bases, and 4 bases had no gene match. CDR1 SGHRS and CDR2 YFSETQ come from the germline V gene. CDR3 size: 15 residues. CDR3 sequence (DNA): TGCGCCAGCAGCTTGGAGGGACAGCCTAACACTGAAGCTTTCTTT. Translation gives CASSLEGQPNTEAFF. The full variable domain, rest sourced from reference TRBV5-1 and TRBJ1-1, is KAGVTQTPRYLIKTRGQQVTLSCSPISGHRSVSWYQQTPGQGLQFLFEYFSETQRNKGNFPGRFSGRQFSNSRSEMNVSTLELGDSALYLCASSLEGQPNTEAFFGQGTRLTVV.

V gene TRBV10-3 combines with J gene TRBJ1-1; 7 bases agree with TRBD1. The ends lost 8 bases at V and 2 bases at J; junction bases unmatched: 8. In germline, CDR1 is ENHRY, CDR2 SYGVKD. The CDR3 sequence is 14 residues long. The CDR3 DNA follows: TGTGCCATCGGGCAGGGGGGGAGAAACACTGAAGCTTTCTTT. This sequence encodes CAIGQGGRNTEAFF.

The rearrangement uses TRBV7-2 and TRBJ1-3; 7 bases line up with TRBD1. Per the germline V gene, CDR1 is SGHTA and CDR2 is FQGNSA. The CDR3 is 14 amino acids. Losses at the gene ends were 4 bases for V and 8 bases for J; bases not matched to a gene: 8. The CDR3 region is CASSWVRGGDTIYF. The CDR3 coding sequence is TGTGCCAGCAGCTGGGTCAGGGGGGGGGACACCATATATTTT.

The chain uses TRBV7-3 and TRBJ2-7; D is perhaps TRBD2 (5 bases). CDR1 is SGHTA and CDR2 is FQGTGA in the germline V gene. This CDR3 contains 13 residues. With 5 bases removed from V and 6 bases from J, the gap between germline ends came to 14 bases. Here the CDR3 DNA reads TGTGCCAGCAGCCGGGGAATAGAGGGCGAGCAGTACTTC. This gives the protein CASSRGIEGEQYF.

With regard to this clone: Different DNA sequences within this sample yield the same CDR3. The CDR3 spells CASSLQGETQYF. CDR3 DNA sequence: TGTGCCAGCAGTTTACAGGGGGAGACCCAGTACTTC. V is TRBV12-3 or TRBV12-4 and J is TRBJ2-5, with D tentatively TRBD1 (6 bases). The V gene lost 2 bases and the J gene lost 5 bases, with 6 bases spanning the gap. The CDR3 length is 12 residues.

This clone was counted once. The V and J genes are TRBV5-1 and TRBJ2-7, with unresolved D. Germline lookup yields CDR1 SGHRS and CDR2 YFSETQ. The ends were cut back, 3 bases at V and 2 bases at J, with 9 bases in the middle. The CDR3 runs 13 residues. CDR3 sequence reads: CASSSDVAYEQYF. The CDR3 DNA reads TGCGCCAGCAGCTCGGACGTTGCCTACGAGCAGTACTTC.

The chain recombines TRBV6-6 with TRBJ1-3; D possibly corresponds to TRBD1 (5 bases). Germline V gene data show CDR1 as MNHNY and CDR2 as SVGAGI (reference sequence). V dropped 0 bases and J dropped 4 bases, with 13 bases sitting between them. The CDR3 is 16 residues long. This CDR3 is CASSYSMAGVGNTIYF. DNA for the CDR3: TGTGCCAGCAGTTACTCGATGGCGGGGGTGGGAAACACCATATATTTT.

The rearrangement uses TRBV5-1 and TRBJ1-5, with unresolved D. Trimming stripped 1 base from V and 7 bases from J, with 15 bases between. The length of the CDR3 is 15 residues. From germline, CDR1 is SGHRS and CDR2 YFSETQ. CDR3 DNA sequence: TGCGCCAGCAGCTTGACCGGAGGGCTCGGGCAGCCCCAGCATTTT. It encodes CASSLTGGLGQPQHF.

This clone was counted a few times. This rearrangement joins TRBV6-2 or TRBV6-3 to TRBJ1-1; D remains unclear. The V end lost 2 bases, the J end lost 6 bases, and 10 bases lay between the germline ends. CDR1 and CDR2 from the germline V gene are MNHEY and SVGEGT. The CDR3 is 13 residues long. The CDR3 loop reads CASSYRVVAEAFF. The CDR3 nucleotides are TGTGCCAGCAGTTACAGGGTAGTGGCTGAAGCTTTCTTT.

The chain employs TRBV6-5 and TRBJ2-7; 8 nucleotides match TRBD2. The CDR3 sequence is 12 residues long. J lost 0 bases, V lost 8 bases, and 0 bases had no gene match. CDR1 MNHEY and CDR2 SVGAGI come from the germline V gene. The CDR3 DNA is TGTGCCAGCGGGACTAGCTCCTACGAGCAGTACTTC. As protein: CASGTSSYEQYF.

This chain links TRBV5-1 with TRBJ2-1, with 9 bases fitting TRBD2. The length of the CDR3 is 15 residues. Unmatched junction bases numbered 4, after V lost 4 bases and J lost 2 bases. Germline V CDR1 and CDR2: SGHRS, YFSETQ. This CDR3 is CASSGGRVAYNEQFF. CDR3 bases: TGCGCCAGCAGCGGCGGGAGGGTGGCCTACAATGAGCAGTTCTTC.

The V gene is TRBV18, the J gene TRBJ2-7; 7 bases fit TRBD1. The junction had 15 bases not matched to a gene; V was cut back by 3 bases and J by 4 bases. The CDR3 length is 17 residues. Germline V gene lookup returns CDR1 KGHSH and CDR2 LQKENI. CDR3 DNA: TGTGCCAGCTCACCTCAAGCTACCGGGACAGACCTTTACGAGCAGTACTTC. Its translation is CASSPQATGTDLYEQYF.

This chain uses TRBV4-1 with TRBJ1-3, with D possibly matching TRBD1 (5 bases). This CDR3 has 16 residues. Between the trimmed V and J ends, which lost 4 bases and 1 base, there was a span of 14 bases. Germline V gene data show CDR1 as MGHRA and CDR2 as YSYEKL. The DNA for the CDR3 is TGCGCCAGCAGCCTCAACCCCAGGGTGTCTGGAAACACCATATATTTT. Its protein is CASSLNPRVSGNTIYF.

The V call is TRBV2, the J call TRBJ2-2; D perhaps matches TRBD2 (5 bases). The CDR3 runs 13 residues. The germline V gene has CDR1 SNHLY and CDR2 FYNNEI. Trimming removed 8 bases at V and 7 bases at J, with 14 bases between. CDR3 nucleotide sequence: TGTGCCAGCGAGAGGACTCCCGGCGGGGAGCTGTTTTTT. Residues: CASERTPGGELFF.

The chain links TRBV5-1 to TRBJ2-7, with TRBD2 identical over 10 bases. J gave up 6 bases and V 4 bases, and 7 bases lay outside the gene matches. Germline loops: CDR1 SGHRS, CDR2 YFSETQ. The CDR3 totals 14 residues. The CDR3 coding sequence is TGCGCCAGCAGCATACCAGCGGGAGGGGCCGAGCAGTACTTC. The encoded protein is CASSIPAGGAEQYF.

The chain recombines TRBV24-1 with TRBJ2-1; 8 bases map to TRBD2. The CDR3 has 18 residues. Trimming removed 1 base from V and 1 base from J; junction bases left unmatched: 8. The V gene's germline CDR1 is KGHDR and CDR2 SFDVKD. DNA for the CDR3: TGTGCCACCAGTGATTTTCTGTCTCCTAGCGGGTCCTACAATGAGCAGTTCTTC. Protein: CATSDFLSPSGSYNEQFF.

This chain connects TRBV5-1 to TRBJ2-7, with 8 bases identical to TRBD1. Germline CDR1 is SGHRS and CDR2 is YFSETQ. Trimming took 3 bases from V and 2 from J; bases not matched to a gene: 4. The CDR3 length is 14 residues. The CDR3 nucleotides read TGCGCCAGCAGCTATGGACAGGGAACCTACGAGCAGTACTTC. This translates into CASSYGQGTYEQYF.

V and J are TRBV6-5 and TRBJ2-3; 10 positions match TRBD1. The CDR3 is made up of 15 amino acids. CDR1 is MNHEY, CDR2 SVGAGI, per germline. V shed 10 bases, J shed 2 bases, and the junction held 9 bases outside the gene matches. The CDR3 protein is CATTGGPDVTDTQYF. CDR3 coding DNA: TGTGCCACGACAGGGGGCCCCGACGTCACAGATACGCAGTATTTT.

The chain has TRBV5-4 and TRBJ2-3; 12 bases map to TRBD1. This CDR3 has 15 amino acids. The trim removed 4 bases at V and 5 bases at J, leaving 5 bases unmatched. Per the germline V gene, CDR1 is SGHNT and CDR2 is YYREEE (reference sequence). The CDR3 DNA reads TGTGCCAGCAGCCTCGGGACAGGGGGCGTAGATACGCAGTATTTT. This translates into CASSLGTGGVDTQYF.

This clone was observed once. The chain's CDR3 is CASSSAAGALYTEAFF. The CDR3 coding sequence is TGTGCCAGCAGTTCGGCGGCAGGGGCCCTTTACACTGAAGCTTTCTTT. This chain links TRBV27 with TRBJ1-1; D is possibly TRBD1 (6 bases). Germline CDR1 reads MNHEY; CDR2 reads SMNVEV (reference sequence). The V end lost 4 bases, the J end lost 3 bases, and 18 bases lay between the germline ends. This CDR3 has 16 amino acids.

The chain recombines TRBV10-2 with TRBJ2-7; TRBD2 matches at 7 bases. The germline V gene encodes CDR1 WSHSY and CDR2 SAAADI. Trimming took 7 bases from V and 4 from J; bases not matched to a gene: 13. The CDR3 consists of 15 residues. CDR3: CASTPLAVYKYEQYF. In nucleotides, the CDR3 is TGCGCCAGCACCCCTCTAGCGGTCTATAAATACGAGCAGTACTTC.

This clone was seen only a few times. The rearrangement uses TRBV5-4 and TRBJ2-7, with TRBD1 as a possible D gene (5 bases). Trimming removed 4 bases from V and 4 bases from J, with 18 bases in between. The CDR3 contains 15 residues. The germline CDR1 and CDR2 sequences are SGHNT and YYREEE (reference sequence). In DNA form, the CDR3 reads TGTGCCAGCAGCCGATCCAGGGTTGATAGGTACGAGCAGTACTTC. Amino acid sequence: CASSRSRVDRYEQYF.